This T cell receptor (beta chain) was profiled in a study of T cells in Graves' hyperthyroidism and ophthalmopathy. Study-wide context: Prior to any treatment, at the point of initial diagnosis, peripheral blood was collected.

For Graves' hyperthyroidism to be stable, ophthalmopathy could not progress within 18 months. Patients between 18 and 65 years old had hyperthyroidism, newly diagnosed and lasting under 2 months. Not enrolled were patients with uncontrolled infection, other autoimmune disease, pregnancy or lactation. Germline lookup yields CDR1 LNHDA and CDR2 SQIVND (reference sequence). This CDR3 has 13 residues. The V gene lost 5 bases and the J gene lost 9 bases, with 13 bases spanning the gap. Researchers amplified the TCR beta CDR3 regions from RNA transcripts. A set of HTBI primers served as the primers for a first-round RT-PCR of the TCR CDR3. TCRdb re-called the multiplex PCR reads through MiXCR, storing one row per CDR3 protein. Found here are approximately 300,000 distinct CDR3 sequences, roughly 17% of them singletons; the top ten hold around a third.

The sequence came from a man aged 25-45 years with Graves' hyperthyroidism. Sequencing was done on a sample of blood. This chain joins TRBV19 and TRBJ2-2, with D possibly matching TRBD2 (6 bases). CDR3 DNA sequence: TGTGCCAGTAGTGATAGGGCGGGAAGGGAGCTGTTTTTT. Its protein is CASSDRAGRELFF. Complete variable domain (other parts from reference TRBV19 and TRBJ2-2): DGGITQSPKYLFRKEGQNVTLSCEQNLNHDAMYWYRQDPGQGLRLIYYSQIVNDFQKGDIAEGYSVSREKKESFPLTVTSAQKNPTAFYLCASSDRAGRELFFGEGSRLTVL.